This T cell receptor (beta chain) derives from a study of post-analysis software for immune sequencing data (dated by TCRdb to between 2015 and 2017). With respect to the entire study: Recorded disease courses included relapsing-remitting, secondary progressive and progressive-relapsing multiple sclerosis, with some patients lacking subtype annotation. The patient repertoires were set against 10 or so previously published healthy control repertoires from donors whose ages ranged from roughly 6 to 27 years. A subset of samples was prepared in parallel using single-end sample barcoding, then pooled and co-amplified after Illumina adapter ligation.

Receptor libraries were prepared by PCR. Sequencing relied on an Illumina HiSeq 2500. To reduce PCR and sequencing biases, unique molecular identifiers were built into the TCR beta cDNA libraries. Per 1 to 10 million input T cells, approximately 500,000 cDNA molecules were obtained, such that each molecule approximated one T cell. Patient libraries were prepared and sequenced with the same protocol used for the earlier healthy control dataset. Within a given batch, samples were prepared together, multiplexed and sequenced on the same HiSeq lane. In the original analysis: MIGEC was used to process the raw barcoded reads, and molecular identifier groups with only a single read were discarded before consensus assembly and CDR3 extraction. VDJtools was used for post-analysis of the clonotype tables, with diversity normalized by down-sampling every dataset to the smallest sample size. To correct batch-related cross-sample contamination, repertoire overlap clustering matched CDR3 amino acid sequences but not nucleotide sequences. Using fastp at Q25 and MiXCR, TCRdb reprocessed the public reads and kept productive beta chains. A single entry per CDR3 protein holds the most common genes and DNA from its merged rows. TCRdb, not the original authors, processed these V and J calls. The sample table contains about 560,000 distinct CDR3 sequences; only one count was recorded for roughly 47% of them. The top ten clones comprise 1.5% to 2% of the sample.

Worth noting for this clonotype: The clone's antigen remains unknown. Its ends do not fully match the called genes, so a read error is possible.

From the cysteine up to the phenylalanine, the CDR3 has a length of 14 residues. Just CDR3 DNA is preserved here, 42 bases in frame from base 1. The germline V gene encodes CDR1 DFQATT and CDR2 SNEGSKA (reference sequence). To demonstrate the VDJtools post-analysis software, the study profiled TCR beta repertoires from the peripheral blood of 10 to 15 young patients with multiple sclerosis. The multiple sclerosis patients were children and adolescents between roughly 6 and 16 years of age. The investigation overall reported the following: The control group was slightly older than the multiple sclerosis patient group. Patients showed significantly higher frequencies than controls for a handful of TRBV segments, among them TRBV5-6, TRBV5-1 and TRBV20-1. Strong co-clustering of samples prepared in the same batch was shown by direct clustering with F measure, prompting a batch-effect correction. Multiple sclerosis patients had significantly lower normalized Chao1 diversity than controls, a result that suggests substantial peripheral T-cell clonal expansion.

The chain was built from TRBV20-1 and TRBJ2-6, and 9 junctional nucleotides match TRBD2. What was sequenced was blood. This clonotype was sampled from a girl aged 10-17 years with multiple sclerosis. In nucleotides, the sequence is TGCAGTGCCAGCACCGCGGGGGGGGCCAACGTCCGGACTTTC. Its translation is CSASTAGGANVRTF.